This TCR beta chain is from a study of PD-L1 blockade in urothelial cancer. As for time point: pretreatment peripheral blood. Patients each gave 1 to 8 samples, pretreatment and on-treatment. The assay was immunoSEQ multiplex PCR, and TCRdb's table has in-frame clones only and misses some. The repertoire holds 50,000 or so clones, with around 83% as singletons. Sequences were derived from PBMCs, sampled around atezolizumab (anti-PD-L1) treatment. This sequence originates from a man in his fifties or sixties with urothelial cancer.

The CDR3 nucleotides read TGCGCCAGCAGCTTGGCCGGTGGAGGCCACACGCTCTCCTACGAGCAGTACTTC. It specifies CASSLAGGGHTLSYEQYF. The chain combines TRBV5-1 with TRBJ2-7; weak D call: TRBD2 (5 bases). The germline CDR1 and CDR2 sequences are SGHRS and YFSETQ. The CDR3 has 18 amino acids. The V end was cut by 0 bases, the J end by 0 bases, with 19 bases between.